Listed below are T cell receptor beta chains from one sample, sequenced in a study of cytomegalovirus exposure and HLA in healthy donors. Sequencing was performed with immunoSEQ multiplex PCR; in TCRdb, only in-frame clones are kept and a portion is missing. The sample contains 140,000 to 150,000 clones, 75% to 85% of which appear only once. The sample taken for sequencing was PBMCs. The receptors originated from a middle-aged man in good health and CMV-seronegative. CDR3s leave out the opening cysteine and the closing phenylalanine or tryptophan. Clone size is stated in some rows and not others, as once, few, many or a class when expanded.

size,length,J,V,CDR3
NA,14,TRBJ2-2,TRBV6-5,ASSLLAGRSTGELF
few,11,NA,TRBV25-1,ASSEYGGHEQY
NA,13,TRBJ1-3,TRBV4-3,ASSQVRGSGNTIY
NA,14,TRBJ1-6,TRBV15,ATRDRDRGQDSPLH
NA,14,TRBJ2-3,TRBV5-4,ASSLGSGGRTDTQY
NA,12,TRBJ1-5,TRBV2,ASSERAGNTPQH
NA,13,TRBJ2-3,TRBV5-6,ASTLGLSSTDTQY
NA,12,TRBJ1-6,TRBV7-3,ASSLRDSNSPLH
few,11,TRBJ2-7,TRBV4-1,ASSTRLGSEQY
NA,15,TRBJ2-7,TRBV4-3,ASSQDRGVSFNYEQY
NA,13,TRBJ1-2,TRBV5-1,ASSSRGPANYGYT
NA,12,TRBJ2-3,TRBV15,ATSRGPQGDTQY
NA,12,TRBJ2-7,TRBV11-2,ASSLGQGDYEQY
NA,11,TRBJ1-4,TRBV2,ASTGGRYEKLF
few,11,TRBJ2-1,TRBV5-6,ASSSGGVNEQF
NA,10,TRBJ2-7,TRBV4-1,ASSQGGFEQY
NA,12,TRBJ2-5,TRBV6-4,ASSETGGGETQY
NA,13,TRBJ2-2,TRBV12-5,ASGLRQGATGELF
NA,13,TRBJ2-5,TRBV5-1,ASSLGLAGGETQY
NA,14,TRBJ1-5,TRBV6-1,ASSEIWDRENQPQH
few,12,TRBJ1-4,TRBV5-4,ASSLDRADEKLF
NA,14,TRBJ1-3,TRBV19,ASSLAGAGSGNTIY
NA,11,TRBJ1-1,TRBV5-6,ASSFRQNTEAF